Listed below are T cell receptor beta chains from one sample, sequenced in a study of T cell changes during pregnancy in multiple sclerosis. Repertoires were generated with immunoSEQ multiplex PCR, while TCRdb's copy carries only in-frame clones and drops some. The sample records 20,000 to 25,000 clones, around 89% being singletons. The source material was CD8+ T cells from peripheral blood mononuclear cells, sampled in the first trimester of pregnancy. The receptors originated from a female donor with multiple sclerosis, enrolled in a pregnancy study. CDR3s include the opening cysteine and the closing phenylalanine or tryptophan. A D gene is named only where the DNA matches it firmly. Only part of the rows carry a size: once, few, many, or a class if the clone is expanded.

clone size: .
D gene: TRBD1
V gene: TRBV6-1
J gene: TRBJ2-1
CDR3 DNA: TGTGCCAGCAGTTCCGGGACAGGGCGGGCCGATGAGCAGTTCTTC
CDR3 protein: CASSSGTGRADEQFF

clone size: .
D gene: .
V gene: TRBV7-9
J gene: TRBJ2-7
CDR3 DNA: TGTGCCAGCAGCACGGACAGATCCTACGAGCAGTACTTC
CDR3 protein: CASSTDRSYEQYF

clone size: .
D gene: .
V gene: TRBV19
J gene: TRBJ1-2
CDR3 DNA: TGTGCCAGTAGCCCTTGGGGAGAAGCCCTTGGCTACACCTTC
CDR3 protein: CASSPWGEALGYTF

clone size: .
D gene: .
V gene: TRBV10-3
J gene: TRBJ1-1
CDR3 DNA: TGTGCCGCAGGAGGTGGCACGGAAGCTTTCTTT
CDR3 protein: CAAGGGTEAFF

clone size: .
D gene: TRBD1
V gene: TRBV28
J gene: TRBJ2-1
CDR3 DNA: TGTGCCAGCAGTTTGGGGACAGCCGAATTCTACAATGAGCAGTTCTTC
CDR3 protein: CASSLGTAEFYNEQFF

clone size: .
D gene: .
V gene: TRBV5-1
J gene: TRBJ2-7
CDR3 DNA: TGCGCCAGCAGCTTGTGGGCGGGTATGGGCGAGCAGTACTTC
CDR3 protein: CASSLWAGMGEQYF

clone size: few
D gene: .
V gene: TRBV7-9
J gene: TRBJ1-1
CDR3 DNA: TGTGCCAGCAGCGCCTCGACGGGAGACACTGAAGCTTTCTTT
CDR3 protein: CASSASTGDTEAFF

clone size: once
D gene: .
V gene: TRBV28
J gene: TRBJ2-4
CDR3 DNA: TGTGCCAGCAGTACCCCTTCCAGAGGAAACATTCAGTACTTC
CDR3 protein: CASSTPSRGNIQYF

clone size: .
D gene: .
V gene: TRBV6-6
J gene: TRBJ2-7
CDR3 DNA: TGTGCCAGCAGCCAACGGTCACTTACCTACGAGCAGTACTTC
CDR3 protein: CASSQRSLTYEQYF

clone size: .
D gene: TRBD1
V gene: TRBV7-9
J gene: TRBJ1-4
CDR3 DNA: TGTGCCAGCAGCTTACCGGGACAGGATAATGAAAAACTGTTTTTT
CDR3 protein: CASSLPGQDNEKLFF

clone size: .
D gene: .
V gene: TRBV10-3
J gene: TRBJ2-2
CDR3 DNA: TGTGCCATCGAACAGGCGAACACCGGGGAGCTGTTTTTT
CDR3 protein: CAIEQANTGELFF

clone size: .
D gene: TRBD2
V gene: TRBV27
J gene: TRBJ2-7
CDR3 DNA: TGTGCCAGCAGTTTATCTAGCGGGAGTGGGTACGAGCAGTACTTC
CDR3 protein: CASSLSSGSGYEQYF

clone size: .
D gene: TRBD2
V gene: TRBV7-2
J gene: TRBJ2-1
CDR3 DNA: TGTGCCAGCAGCTTAGGACTAGCGGGGCTCAATGAGCAGTTCTTC
CDR3 protein: CASSLGLAGLNEQFF

clone size: .
D gene: TRBD2
V gene: TRBV4-3
J gene: TRBJ2-5
CDR3 DNA: TGCGCCAGCAGCCAAGATAGGGGGACTAGAGAGACCCAGTACTTC
CDR3 protein: CASSQDRGTRETQYF

clone size: .
D gene: .
V gene: TRBV15
J gene: TRBJ1-5
CDR3 DNA: TGTGCCACCAGCAGCGCAGCGGGGGAGTATAGCAATCAGCCCCAGCATTTT
CDR3 protein: CATSSAAGEYSNQPQHF

clone size: .
D gene: TRBD2
V gene: TRBV4-3
J gene: TRBJ2-5
CDR3 DNA: TGCGCCAGCAGTAGCGGGAGCTGGGAGACCCAGTACTTC
CDR3 protein: CASSSGSWETQYF

clone size: .
D gene: TRBD2
V gene: TRBV27
J gene: TRBJ2-1
CDR3 DNA: TGTGCCAGCAGCGACGAAGCGGGAGCCCACAATGAGCAGTTCTTC
CDR3 protein: CASSDEAGAHNEQFF

clone size: .
D gene: TRBD1
V gene: TRBV5-8
J gene: TRBJ2-2
CDR3 DNA: TGTGCCAGCAGCTTGGCCGGGCCAGGGGGCATCGGCGGGGAGCTGTTTTTT
CDR3 protein: CASSLAGPGGIGGELFF

clone size: .
D gene: TRBD1
V gene: TRBV2
J gene: TRBJ2-7
CDR3 DNA: TGTGCCACTCTAGGGGGGACAGGGGACGAGCAGTACTTC
CDR3 protein: CATLGGTGDEQYF

clone size: .
D gene: TRBD1
V gene: TRBV6-5
J gene: TRBJ1-5
CDR3 DNA: TGTGCCAGCAGTTACTCCGGACAGGTTGGTCAGCCCCAGCATTTT
CDR3 protein: CASSYSGQVGQPQHF

clone size: .
D gene: TRBD2
V gene: TRBV7-8
J gene: TRBJ2-4
CDR3 DNA: TGTGCCAGCAGCCCCCATAGGGCGGGAGGGATTAACATTCAGTACTTC
CDR3 protein: CASSPHRAGGINIQYF

clone size: .
D gene: .
V gene: TRBV4-3
J gene: TRBJ1-2
CDR3 DNA: TGCGCCAGCAGCCAAGACTATAAGATCTATGGCTACACCTTC
CDR3 protein: CASSQDYKIYGYTF

clone size: .
D gene: TRBD2
V gene: TRBV19
J gene: TRBJ2-1
CDR3 DNA: TGTGCCAGTAGTATAATCGTGCGGGAGGGGTACAATGAGCAGTTCTTC
CDR3 protein: CASSIIVREGYNEQFF

clone size: .
D gene: TRBD1
V gene: TRBV19
J gene: TRBJ2-7
CDR3 DNA: TGTGCCAGTAGTTTCGGGACAGCCTCCTACGAGCAGTACTTC
CDR3 protein: CASSFGTASYEQYF

clone size: .
D gene: .
V gene: TRBV27
J gene: TRBJ2-7
CDR3 DNA: TGTGCCAGCAGTTTAAGGGGCGGATTCGAGCAGTACTTC
CDR3 protein: CASSLRGGFEQYF

clone size: .
D gene: TRBD1
V gene: TRBV29-1
J gene: TRBJ1-2
CDR3 DNA: TGCAGCGTTGGGATTCGACAGGGCGACTTC
CDR3 protein: CSVGIRQGDF

clone size: .
D gene: .
V gene: TRBV5-1
J gene: TRBJ2-1
CDR3 DNA: TGCGCCAGCAGCTCATCCCCGGCTGACCCTAGCTTCTCCTACAATGAGCAGTTCTTC
CDR3 protein: CASSSSPADPSFSYNEQFF

clone size: .
D gene: TRBD1
V gene: TRBV10-3
J gene: TRBJ1-5
CDR3 DNA: TGTGCCATCAGTGAGTCGGAAGACAGGGTCAATCAGCCCCAGCATTTT
CDR3 protein: CAISESEDRVNQPQHF

clone size: .
D gene: .
V gene: TRBV5-4
J gene: TRBJ2-3
CDR3 DNA: TGTGCCAGCAGACCCACTAGACCAGATACGCAGTATTTT
CDR3 protein: CASRPTRPDTQYF

clone size: .
D gene: TRBD2
V gene: TRBV5-1
J gene: TRBJ2-1
CDR3 DNA: TGCGCCAGCAGCCGCGGCGGGCGGGAGTCGAATGAGCAGTTCTTC
CDR3 protein: CASSRGGRESNEQFF

clone size: .
D gene: .
V gene: TRBV18
J gene: TRBJ2-7
CDR3 DNA: TGTGCCAGCTCACCACCGGAGGGGACCGGCGGCGAGCAGTACTTC
CDR3 protein: CASSPPEGTGGEQYF

clone size: .
D gene: .
V gene: TRBV4-3
J gene: TRBJ2-1
CDR3 DNA: TGCGCCAGCAGCCAAAAAGGGGGGGAGGGATACAATGAGCAGTTCTTC
CDR3 protein: CASSQKGGEGYNEQFF

clone size: .
D gene: TRBD2
V gene: TRBV6-5
J gene: TRBJ2-2
CDR3 DNA: TGTGCCAGCAGTTCGGGGGGTTACACCGGGGAGCTGTTTTTT
CDR3 protein: CASSSGGYTGELFF

clone size: .
D gene: .
V gene: TRBV28
J gene: TRBJ1-5
CDR3 DNA: TGTGCCAGCACCCTCGATGGGGGCTGGGAGCCCCAGCATTTT
CDR3 protein: CASTLDGGWEPQHF

clone size: once
D gene: .
V gene: TRBV4-1
J gene: TRBJ1-2
CDR3 DNA: TGCGCCAGCAGCCAAGTTAGTGGTGTGGATGGCTACACCTTC
CDR3 protein: CASSQVSGVDGYTF

clone size: .
D gene: .
V gene: TRBV4-3
J gene: TRBJ1-2
CDR3 DNA: TGCGCCAGCAGCCACGGAGGAGGCTATGGCTACACCTTC
CDR3 protein: CASSHGGGYGYTF

clone size: .
D gene: .
V gene: TRBV6-4
J gene: TRBJ1-2
CDR3 DNA: TGTGCCAGCAGTGCTCCGGGGGAAGTTGGCTACACCTTC
CDR3 protein: CASSAPGEVGYTF

clone size: once
D gene: .
V gene: TRBV28
J gene: TRBJ1-2
CDR3 DNA: TGTGCCAGCAGTTTACCCCCCCCCTCGGGAGGCTACACCTTC
CDR3 protein: CASSLPPPSGGYTF

clone size: .
D gene: TRBD1
V gene: TRBV5-1
J gene: TRBJ1-1
CDR3 DNA: TGCGCCAGCAGCCAAGGGACAGGGGGCTTCGGCACTGAAGCTTTCTTT
CDR3 protein: CASSQGTGGFGTEAFF

clone size: .
D gene: TRBD1
V gene: TRBV28
J gene: TRBJ1-4
CDR3 DNA: TGTGCCAGCAGTCTGCAGGGGGGAATAACTGAAAAACTGTTTTTT
CDR3 protein: CASSLQGGITEKLFF

clone size: .
D gene: .
V gene: TRBV7-9
J gene: TRBJ1-1
CDR3 DNA: TGTGCCAGCAGCGAATCACTATTTATGAACACTGAAGCTTTCTTT
CDR3 protein: CASSESLFMNTEAFF

clone size: .
D gene: .
V gene: TRBV4-2
J gene: TRBJ1-2
CDR3 DNA: TGTGCCAGCAGTCCGTTTGAGGCTTCAGGGCTACTAAGGGGCTACACCTTC
CDR3 protein: CASSPFEASGLLRGYTF

clone size: .
D gene: TRBD2
V gene: TRBV4-3
J gene: TRBJ2-1
CDR3 DNA: TGCGCCAGCAGCCCAGCGACTAGCGGGGGAGGAGGTGAGCAGTTCTTC
CDR3 protein: CASSPATSGGGGEQFF

clone size: .
D gene: .
V gene: TRBV9
J gene: TRBJ2-7
CDR3 DNA: TGTGCCAGCAGCGTTGGACGGGAGAGGGAATACGAGCAGTACTTC
CDR3 protein: CASSVGREREYEQYF

clone size: .
D gene: TRBD1
V gene: TRBV4-2
J gene: TRBJ2-7
CDR3 DNA: TGTGCCAGCAGCCAAGACCGGACAGGTTCCTACGAGCAGTACTTC
CDR3 protein: CASSQDRTGSYEQYF

clone size: .
D gene: TRBD1
V gene: TRBV30
J gene: TRBJ2-7
CDR3 DNA: TGTGCCTGGAGTGAAACAGGGGGTTCCTACGAGCAGTACTTC
CDR3 protein: CAWSETGGSYEQYF

clone size: .
D gene: TRBD2
V gene: TRBV5-1
J gene: TRBJ2-5
CDR3 DNA: TGCGCCAGCAGCTTGTTGGTTGGCCTTGGACTAGCGGGAGTTGAGACCCAGTACTTC
CDR3 protein: CASSLLVGLGLAGVETQYF

clone size: .
D gene: .
V gene: TRBV5-1
J gene: TRBJ2-1
CDR3 DNA: TGCGCCAGCAGCTTGCCGGAGGATGGGAATGAGCAGTTCTTC
CDR3 protein: CASSLPEDGNEQFF

clone size: .
D gene: .
V gene: TRBV23-1
J gene: TRBJ2-7
CDR3 DNA: TGCGCCAGCAGTCAATCGGGGGGGGCATGTTCCTACGAGCAGTACTTC
CDR3 protein: CASSQSGGACSYEQYF

clone size: .
D gene: TRBD1
V gene: TRBV7-8
J gene: TRBJ1-2
CDR3 DNA: TGTGCCAGCAGCCCAGGACAGGGGGATGGCTATGGCTACACCTTC
CDR3 protein: CASSPGQGDGYGYTF

clone size: .
D gene: TRBD1
V gene: TRBV4-1
J gene: TRBJ2-7
CDR3 DNA: TGCGCCAGCAGCCCCCGGACAGGGGTGGACCACGAGCAGTACTTC
CDR3 protein: CASSPRTGVDHEQYF

clone size: .
D gene: .
V gene: TRBV27
J gene: TRBJ2-2
CDR3 DNA: TGTGCCAGCAGTTTATATATAGCGGTCGGGGAGCTGTTTTTT
CDR3 protein: CASSLYIAVGELFF

clone size: .
D gene: TRBD1
V gene: TRBV5-1
J gene: TRBJ2-3
CDR3 DNA: TGCGCCAGCAGCCCCCCAGGGGGCCCTCTGTTTGGTTTAGTGCCAGATACGCAGTATTTT
CDR3 protein: CASSPPGGPLFGLVPDTQYF

clone size: .
D gene: .
V gene: TRBV7-9
J gene: TRBJ2-5
CDR3 DNA: TGTGCCAGCAGCGCCAGGATTGGCCAAGAGACCCAGTACTTC
CDR3 protein: CASSARIGQETQYF